A single sample gave rise to the 9 T cell receptor beta chains below, sequenced in a study of T cell clonality in common variable immunodeficiency (dated by TCRdb to the mid-2010s). Library prep was done by the immunoSEQ multiplex PCR assay. TCRdb holds this immuneACCESS table with in-frame rearrangements only. Some clones are missing; in checked studies, unresolved V genes explain under half, and the rest has no known cause. For this sample the table reports approximately 18,000 clones, with no clone seen just once. The ten largest account for around 6.6% of the sample. The antigens of these receptors remain unknown. Overall results and qualifications from the work: Reportedly, TCRbeta sequences from CVID had fewer deletions and N-nucleotide insertions, and highly modified clones with 13 or more V deletions were absent from CVID.

Sequences were obtained from peripheral blood mononuclear cells. These receptors came from a human donor with common variable immunodeficiency.

This clone showed up many times. The read finishes 3 residues shy of the CDR3 end, and the germline J gene is used to complete it. The chain links TRBV6-2 or TRBV6-3 to TRBJ2-1; D perhaps matches TRBD2 (5 bases). The CDR3 has 14 amino acids. The germline V gene encodes CDR1 MNHEY and CDR2 SVGEGT. With 8 bases removed from V and 7 bases from J, the gap between germline ends came to 18 bases. The covered CDR3 bases are TGTGCCAGCTCTATCTTTAGCGTGGGAAATGAG. Amino acids: CASSIFSVGNE. The full CDR3 reads CASSIFSVGNEQFF.

This clone occurred many times. The sequenced fragment ends 3 residues before the CDR3 boundary, so the rest is inferred from the germline J gene. V gene TRBV19 combines with J gene TRBJ2-3; D is undetermined. The V end lost 3 bases, the J end lost 1 base, and 8 bases lay between the germline ends. CDR1 is LNHDA and CDR2 is SQIVND in the germline V gene (reference sequence). This CDR3 region has 14 residues. CDR3 amino acids: CASSILFGTDTQYF. The part of the CDR3 DNA that was read is TGTGCCAGTAGTATCTTGTTTGGCACAGATACG.

This clone was observed a few times. Coverage ceases 3 residues before the CDR3 finishes, and the germline J gene fills in the end. J is TRBJ2-5 and V is TRBV5-1; 11 bases are a match to TRBD1. The CDR3 has 15 amino acids. The germline gives CDR1 SGHRS, CDR2 YFSETQ. Trimming removed 4 bases from V and 5 bases from J; junction bases left unmatched: 7. CDR3 DNA, as far as it was read: TGCGCCAGCAGCAAAGGACAGGGGGCTTGGGAGACC. It codes for CASSKGQGAWET. The whole CDR3 region reads CASSKGQGAWETQYF.

Note on this clone: The CDR3 end falls 3 residues outside the read, so it is completed with the germline J gene. The chain links TRBV5-1 to TRBJ1-2, with TRBD1 identical over 8 bases. This CDR3 contains 12 residues. V was pared by 5 bases and J by 6 bases, with 3 bases of the junction left unmatched. Germline V gives CDR1 SGHRS, CDR2 YFSETQ. Partial CDR3 DNA: TGCGCCAGCAGTTCGACAGGGGATGGC. Translating it yields CASSSTGDG. The CDR3 reads in full as CASSSTGDGYTF.

Worth noting for this clone: The CDR3 end falls 3 residues outside the read, so it is completed with the germline J gene. The V gene is TRBV6-2 or TRBV6-3, the J gene TRBJ1-4; TRBD1 agrees at 7 bases. The J segment lost 6 bases and the V segment lost 6 bases, leaving 10 bases of the junction unmatched. The CDR3 has 15 amino acids. In germline, CDR1 is MNHEY, CDR2 SVGEGT. CDR3 residues: CASSSPGQRHEKLFF. The covered CDR3 bases are TGTGCCAGCAGCTCCCCGGGACAGCGTCATGAAAAA.

This clone was observed at least ten times. The CDR3 end lies 3 residues beyond the end of the read and is filled in from the germline J gene. This sequence joins TRBV7-9 and TRBJ2-7; no definite D call. V lost 4 bases, J lost 4 bases, and 8 bases lay in between. Per germline, CDR1 SEHNR and CDR2 FQNEAQ (reference sequence). The CDR3 totals 12 residues. The sequenced part of the CDR3 DNA is TGTGCCAGCAGCTCTCTCCTGTACGAG. It codes for CASSSLLYE. The entire CDR3 protein is CASSSLLYEQYF.

The table lists this clone with many counts. The DNA ends 3 residues before the CDR3 does, and the rest of the CDR3 is filled in from the germline J gene. The chain links TRBV5-1 to TRBJ2-3, with TRBD2 matching over 9 bases. The V gene's germline CDR1 is SGHRS and CDR2 YFSETQ. Losses at the gene ends were 5 bases for V and 3 bases for J; bases not matched to a gene: 10. The CDR3 is 16 residues long. This CDR3 is CASRGLAGDDTDTQYF. Incomplete CDR3 DNA: TGCGCCAGCAGGGGGTTAGCGGGAGACGATACAGATACG.

This clone was counted many times. The CDR3 end falls 3 residues outside the read, so it is completed with the germline J gene. The rearrangement joins TRBV19 to TRBJ1-5, with D possibly matching TRBD1 (6 bases). Looked up from germline, CDR1 is LNHDA and CDR2 is SQIVND (reference sequence). The CDR3 totals 13 residues. V gave up 8 bases and J gave up 4 bases, with 12 bases separating them. CDR3 residues: CASWVGANQPQHF. The CDR3 DNA, read in part, is TGTGCCAGTTGGGTGGGGGCAAATCAGCCC.

About this clone itself: The CDR3 end is not reached by the read, which stops 3 residues before it; the germline J gene fills it in. This chain uses TRBV5-1 with TRBJ1-1, with a possible D match to TRBD1 (5 bases). Germline CDR1 and CDR2: SGHRS and YFSETQ. The CDR3 contains 12 residues. V shed 7 bases and J shed 5 bases, with 12 bases lying between them. CDR3 DNA, as far as it was read: TGCGCCAGCCAACGGGGGGGAACTGAA. Translating it yields CASQRGGTE. Given in full, the CDR3 is CASQRGGTEAFF.